This passage covers 8 T cell receptor beta chains from one sample sequenced in a study of blood T cells in healthy people across ages (dated by TCRdb to about 2015). Libraries were prepared through 5' RACE. The listed sequencing device is Illumina HiSeq 2500. A second PCR of roughly 6 to 11 cycles was run with a J-beta primer mix and a sample-barcoded 5' primer. The public reads were reprocessed in TCRdb via fastp at Q25 and MiXCR, keeping in-frame beta chains. Under each unique CDR3 protein, matching rows form one entry showing the most common genes and DNA. This sample lists about 970,000 distinct CDR3 sequences; approximately 50% were detected once. The ten largest clones capture 20% to 25% of the sample. Input material: blood. Every receptor here comes from a woman aged 55-70 years in good health.

The chain has TRBV20-1 and TRBJ2-1; weak D call: TRBD2 (6 bases). This CDR3 comprises 15 residues. The germline V gene encodes CDR1 DFQATT and CDR2 SNEGSKA (reference sequence). The V and J ends lost 6 bases and 0 bases respectively, with 15 bases between them. This CDR3 reads CSAPLAGNSYNEQFF. CDR3 DNA sequence: TGCAGTGCCCCGTTGGCGGGAAACTCCTACAATGAGCAGTTCTTC.

This clonotype came up a few times. The rearrangement uses TRBV29-1 and TRBJ1-6, with D uncertain. The germline gives CDR1 SQVTM, CDR2 ANQGSEA. The germline V and J ends were trimmed by 4 bases and 0 bases, with 7 bases remaining between them. This CDR3 region has 14 residues. CDR3 region: CSVGDGSYNSPLHF. CDR3 in DNA: TGCAGCGTTGGAGACGGCTCCTATAATTCACCCCTCCACTTT.

The gene calls are TRBV6-1 and TRBJ2-4; tentative D call: TRBD1 (5 bases). The CDR3 sequence is 13 residues long. The V gene lost 2 bases and the J gene lost 9 bases, with 11 bases spanning the gap. Germline values: CDR1 MNHNS, CDR2 SASEGT. The CDR3 is CASSENRSPIQYF. The CDR3 DNA is TGTGCCAGCAGTGAAAACAGGTCTCCCATTCAGTACTTC.

A few counts support this clonotype. V and J are TRBV7-2 and TRBJ2-6, with TRBD1 as a possible D gene (5 bases). This CDR3 contains 15 residues. Germline V CDR1 and CDR2: SGHTA, FQGNSA. The V end was cut by 5 bases, the J end by 0 bases, with 8 bases between. The CDR3 DNA follows: TGTGCCAGCAGCAAAGACAGCTCTGGGGCCAACGTCCTGACTTTC. This codes for CASSKDSSGANVLTF.

The chain links TRBV4-1 to TRBJ1-1, with TRBD1 as a possible D gene (6 bases). This CDR3 region has 16 residues. CDR1 is MGHRA and CDR2 is YSYEKL in the germline V gene. V gave up 6 bases and J gave up 2 bases, with 19 bases separating them. CDR3 sequence reads: CASRSPTGGQNTEAFF. The CDR3 nucleotides read TGCGCCAGCAGAAGTCCTACGGGGGGCCAAAACACTGAAGCTTTCTTT.

V gene TRBV7-3 combines with J gene TRBJ2-7; TRBD2 might be the D (6 bases). The J call could be wrong; TRBJ2-5 is a better fit for the DNA end. Germline CDR1 and CDR2: SGHTA and FQGTGA. The CDR3 runs to 15 residues. CDR3 bases: TGTGCCAGCAGCTTACTGGCGGGGCCGGAAGAGACCCAGTACTTC. It encodes CASSLLAGPEETQYF.

This clonotype occurred many times. The genes are TRBV5-1 and TRBJ2-7, with 9 bases lining up with TRBD1. J lost 4 bases, V lost 4 bases, and 9 bases had no gene match. CDR1 and CDR2 (germline): SGHRS, YFSETQ. The CDR3 has 15 amino acids. CDR3 DNA: TGCGCCAGCAGCCCAGAACAGGGGGCGGTGTACGAGCAGTACTTC. Protein product: CASSPEQGAVYEQYF.

The chain employs TRBV7-2 and TRBJ2-5; D is uncertain. This CDR3 is 13 amino acids long. Germline values: CDR1 SGHTA, CDR2 FQGNSA. V lost 4 bases, J lost 4 bases, and 10 bases lay in between. Here the CDR3 reads CASSSPPAETQYF. The DNA for the CDR3 is TGTGCCAGCAGCTCCCCTCCCGCAGAGACCCAGTACTTC.